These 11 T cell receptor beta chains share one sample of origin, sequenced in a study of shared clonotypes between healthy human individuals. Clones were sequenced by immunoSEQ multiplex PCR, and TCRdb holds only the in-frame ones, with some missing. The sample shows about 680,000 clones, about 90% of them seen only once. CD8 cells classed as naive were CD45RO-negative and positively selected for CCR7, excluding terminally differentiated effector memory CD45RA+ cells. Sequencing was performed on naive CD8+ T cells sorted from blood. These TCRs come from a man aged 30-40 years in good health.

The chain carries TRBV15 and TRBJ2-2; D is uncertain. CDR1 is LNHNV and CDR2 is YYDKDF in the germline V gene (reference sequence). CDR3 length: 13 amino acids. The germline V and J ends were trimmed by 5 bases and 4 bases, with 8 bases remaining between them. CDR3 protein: CATSAVSTGELFF. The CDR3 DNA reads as TGTGCCACCAGCGCTGTTAGCACCGGGGAGCTGTTTTTT.

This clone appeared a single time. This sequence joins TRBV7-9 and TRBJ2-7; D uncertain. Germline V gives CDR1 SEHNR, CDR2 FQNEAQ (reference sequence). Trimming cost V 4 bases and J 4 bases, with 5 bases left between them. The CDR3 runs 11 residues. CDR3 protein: CASSSLYEQYF. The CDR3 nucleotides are TGTGCCAGCAGCTCTCTTTACGAGCAGTACTTC.

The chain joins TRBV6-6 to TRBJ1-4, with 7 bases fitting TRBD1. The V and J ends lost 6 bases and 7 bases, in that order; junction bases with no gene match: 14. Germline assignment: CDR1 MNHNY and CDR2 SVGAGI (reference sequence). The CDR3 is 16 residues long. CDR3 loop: CASSYSSTGRIEKLFF. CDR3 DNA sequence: TGTGCCAGCAGCTACAGCTCGACAGGGCGGATTGAAAAACTGTTTTTT.

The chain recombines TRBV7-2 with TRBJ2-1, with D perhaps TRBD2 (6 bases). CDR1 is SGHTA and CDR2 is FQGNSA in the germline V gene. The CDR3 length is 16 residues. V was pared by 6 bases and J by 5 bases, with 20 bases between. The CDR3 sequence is CASSFRVGLKDNEQFF. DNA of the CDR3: TGTGCCAGCAGTTTTAGGGTTGGACTAAAGGACAATGAGCAGTTCTTC.

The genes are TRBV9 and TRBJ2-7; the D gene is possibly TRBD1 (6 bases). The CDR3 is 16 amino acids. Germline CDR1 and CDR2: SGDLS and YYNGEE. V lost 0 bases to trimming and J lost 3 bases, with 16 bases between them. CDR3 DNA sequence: TGTGCCAGCAGCGTAGCTTGGACAGCCAGAGACTACGAGCAGTACTTC. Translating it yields CASSVAWTARDYEQYF.

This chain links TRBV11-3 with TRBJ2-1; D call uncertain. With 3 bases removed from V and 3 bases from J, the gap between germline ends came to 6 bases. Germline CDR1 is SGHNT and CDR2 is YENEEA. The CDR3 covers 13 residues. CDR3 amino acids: CASSFGSYNEQFF. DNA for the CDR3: TGTGCCAGCAGCTTTGGCAGCTACAATGAGCAGTTCTTC.

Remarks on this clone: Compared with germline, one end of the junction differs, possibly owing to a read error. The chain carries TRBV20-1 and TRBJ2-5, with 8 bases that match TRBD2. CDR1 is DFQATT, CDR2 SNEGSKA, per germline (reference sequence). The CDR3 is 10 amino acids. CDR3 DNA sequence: TGCAGTGCGGCGGGGGGCCCAGGAGACTTC. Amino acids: CSAAGGPGDF.

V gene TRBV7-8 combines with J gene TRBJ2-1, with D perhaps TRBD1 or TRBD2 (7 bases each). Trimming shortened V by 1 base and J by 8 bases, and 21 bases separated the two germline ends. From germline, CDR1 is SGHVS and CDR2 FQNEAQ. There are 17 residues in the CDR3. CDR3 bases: TGTGCCAGCAGCTTAGTACACGGCGGGAGAGGACAGGATGAGCAGTTCTTC. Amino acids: CASSLVHGGRGQDEQFF.

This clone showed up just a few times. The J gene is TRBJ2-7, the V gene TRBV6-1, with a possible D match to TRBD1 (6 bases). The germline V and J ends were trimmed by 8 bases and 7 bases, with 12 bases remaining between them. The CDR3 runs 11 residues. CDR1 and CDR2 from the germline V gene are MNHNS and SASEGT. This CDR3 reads CASDGQLEQYF. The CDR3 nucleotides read TGTGCCAGCGATGGACAGCTTGAGCAGTACTTC.

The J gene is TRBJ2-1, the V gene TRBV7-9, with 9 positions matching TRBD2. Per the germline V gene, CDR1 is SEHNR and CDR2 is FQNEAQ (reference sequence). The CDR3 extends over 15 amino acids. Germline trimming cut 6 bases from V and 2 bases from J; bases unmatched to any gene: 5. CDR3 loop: CASSRLAETYNEQFF. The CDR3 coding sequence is TGTGCCAGCAGTAGACTAGCGGAAACCTACAATGAGCAGTTCTTC.

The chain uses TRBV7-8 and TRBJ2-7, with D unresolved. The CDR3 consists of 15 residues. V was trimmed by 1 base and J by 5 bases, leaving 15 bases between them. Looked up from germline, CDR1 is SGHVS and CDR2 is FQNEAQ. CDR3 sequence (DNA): TGTGCCAGCAGCTTAGGAATGTCAGAACTCCACGAGCAGTACTTC. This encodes CASSLGMSELHEQYF.